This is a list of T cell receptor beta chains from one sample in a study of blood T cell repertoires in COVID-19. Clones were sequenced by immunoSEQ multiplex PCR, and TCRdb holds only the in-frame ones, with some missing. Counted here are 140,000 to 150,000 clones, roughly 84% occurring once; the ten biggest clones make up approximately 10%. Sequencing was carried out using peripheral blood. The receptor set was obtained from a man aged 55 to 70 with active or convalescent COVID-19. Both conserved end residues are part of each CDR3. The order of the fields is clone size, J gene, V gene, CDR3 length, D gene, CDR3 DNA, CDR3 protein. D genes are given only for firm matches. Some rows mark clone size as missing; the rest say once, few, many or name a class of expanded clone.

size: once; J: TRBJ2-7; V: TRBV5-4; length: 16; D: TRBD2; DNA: TGTGCCAGCAGCCCCGGGGGGGGCCTAAACTCCTACGAGCAGTACTTC; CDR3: CASSPGGGLNSYEQYF
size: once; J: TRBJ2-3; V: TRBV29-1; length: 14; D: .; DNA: TGCAGCGCCCCGCGGAGGAGCCACACAGATACGCAGTATTTT; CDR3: CSAPRRSHTDTQYF
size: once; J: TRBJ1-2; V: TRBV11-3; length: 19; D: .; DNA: TGTGCCAGCAGCTCAAACCCCGGGACACCAAAATCCAAAGGGTATGGCTACACCTTC; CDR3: CASSSNPGTPKSKGYGYTF
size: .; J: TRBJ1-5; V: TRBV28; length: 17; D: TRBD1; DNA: TGTGCCAGCAGGCTAAGGTCGGGACAGAATCTGTATCAGCCCCAGCATTTT; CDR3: CASRLRSGQNLYQPQHF
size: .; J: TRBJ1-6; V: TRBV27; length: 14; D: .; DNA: TGTGCCAGCAGTTTCCGCCAGGATAATTCACCCCTCCACTTT; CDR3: CASSFRQDNSPLHF
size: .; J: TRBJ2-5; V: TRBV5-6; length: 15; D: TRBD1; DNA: TGTGCCAGCAGCTTGAAGGGACAGAGAAAAGAGACCCAGTACTTC; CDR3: CASSLKGQRKETQYF
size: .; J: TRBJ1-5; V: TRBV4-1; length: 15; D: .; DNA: TGCGCCAGCAGCCAGTCAGTCCTGAACAATCAGCCCCAGCATTTT; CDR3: CASSQSVLNNQPQHF
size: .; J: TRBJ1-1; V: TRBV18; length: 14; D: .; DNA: TGTGCCAGTCAGCGGTCCGGGGGGGACACTGAAGCTTTCTTT; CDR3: CASQRSGGDTEAFF
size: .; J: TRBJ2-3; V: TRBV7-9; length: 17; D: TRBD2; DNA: TGTGCCAGCAGCCCGCCGGGACTAGCGGGAGCCTCAGATACGCAGTATTTT; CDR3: CASSPPGLAGASDTQYF
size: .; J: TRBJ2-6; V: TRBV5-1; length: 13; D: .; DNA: TGCGCCAGCAGTCTATATGGGGCCAACGTCCTGACTTTC; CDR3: CASSLYGANVLTF
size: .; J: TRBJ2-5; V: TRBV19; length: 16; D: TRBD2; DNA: TGTGCCAGTAGTATGGGACTAGCGGGGGGGAGTGAGACCCAGTACTTC; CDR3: CASSMGLAGGSETQYF
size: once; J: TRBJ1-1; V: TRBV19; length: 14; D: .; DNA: TGTGCCAGTAGTATAGTTAGGGGGAACACTGAAGCTTTCTTT; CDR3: CASSIVRGNTEAFF
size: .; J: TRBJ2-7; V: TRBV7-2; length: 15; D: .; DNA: TGTGCCAGCAGCTCCAAGCAGGGGCGCAGATCCGAGCAGTACTTC; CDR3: CASSSKQGRRSEQYF
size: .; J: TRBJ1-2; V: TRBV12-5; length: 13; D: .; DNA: TGTGCTAGTGGGGTTCCTGAGTCCTATGGCTACACCTTC; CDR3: CASGVPESYGYTF
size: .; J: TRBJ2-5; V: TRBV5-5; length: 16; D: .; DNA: TGTGCCAGCAGTTTAGGGGGATCAGGATACCAAGAGACCCAGTACTTC; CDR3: CASSLGGSGYQETQYF
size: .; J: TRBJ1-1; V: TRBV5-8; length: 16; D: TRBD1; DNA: TGTGCCAGCAGCTTGGGGGACAGGACTATGAACACTGAAGCTTTCTTT; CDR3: CASSLGDRTMNTEAFF